This TCR beta chain originates from a study of OX40 agonist ivuxolimab in advanced cancers. The overall study: Enrollees could have had prior anti-PD-1, anti-PD-L1 or anti-CTLA-4 therapy, which over 35% had received.

Profiled with immunoSEQ multiplex PCR; TCRdb holds only in-frame clones, not every one. The sample carries 80,000 or so clones, 80% to 95% recorded once. Points from the study as a whole: Researchers report that CD8+ T cells had, on average, more expanded clones than CD4+. Antigen targets of the expanded peripheral T cells went undetermined.

With regard to this clone: The antigen remains undetermined.

This CDR3 region has 13 residues. CDR1 and CDR2 (germline): SQVTM, ANQGSEA. Trimming at V came to 7 bases and at J to 1 base, leaving 3 bases not matched to a gene. The input for sequencing was CD4+ or CD8+ T cells sorted from blood, taken in a trial of the OX40 agonist ivuxolimab. The rearrangement joins TRBV29-1 to TRBJ2-2; 7 nucleotides agree with TRBD1. The clonotype was recovered from an adult with an advanced solid tumor such as melanoma, head and neck, liver or kidney cancer. CDR3: CSGHRGNTGELFF. CDR3 nucleotides: TGCAGCGGCCACAGGGGGAACACCGGGGAGCTGTTTTTT.